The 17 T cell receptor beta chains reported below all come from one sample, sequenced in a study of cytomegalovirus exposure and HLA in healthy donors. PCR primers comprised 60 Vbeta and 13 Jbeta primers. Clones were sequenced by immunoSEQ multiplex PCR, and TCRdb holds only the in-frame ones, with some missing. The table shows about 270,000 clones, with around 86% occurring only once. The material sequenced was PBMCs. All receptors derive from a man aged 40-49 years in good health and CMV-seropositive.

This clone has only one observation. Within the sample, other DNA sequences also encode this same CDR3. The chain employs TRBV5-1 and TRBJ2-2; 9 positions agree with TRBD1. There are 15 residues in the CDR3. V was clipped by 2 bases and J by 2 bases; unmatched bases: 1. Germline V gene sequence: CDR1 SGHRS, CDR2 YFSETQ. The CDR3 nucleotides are TGCGCCAGCAGCTTACAGGGGGCAAACACCGGGGAGCTGTTTTTT. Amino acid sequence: CASSLQGANTGELFF. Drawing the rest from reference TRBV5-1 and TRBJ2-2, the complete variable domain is KAGVTQTPRYLIKTRGQQVTLSCSPISGHRSVSWYQQTPGQGLQFLFEYFSETQRNKGNFPGRFSGRQFSNSRSEMNVSTLELGDSALYLCASSLQGANTGELFFGEGSRLTVL.

The CDR3 DNA follows: TGTGCCAGCAGGGGAATAGCGGGAGGGACCTACAATGAGCAGTTCTTC. Its translation: CASRGIAGGTYNEQFF. This chain joins TRBV6-6 and TRBJ2-1; the match to TRBD2 covers 11 bases. The length of the CDR3 is 16 residues. Germline-derived CDR1 and CDR2 are MNHNY and SVGAGI (reference sequence). V was pared by 6 bases and J by 2 bases, with 6 bases of the junction left unmatched.

The CDR3 here is CASSFDGGEQYF. In DNA, the CDR3 is TGTGCCAGCAGTTTCGACGGAGGAGAGCAGTACTTC. V and J are TRBV6-5 and TRBJ2-5, with D maybe TRBD2 (5 bases). Germline CDR1 and CDR2: MNHEY and SVGAGI. The CDR3 extends over 12 amino acids. The germline V and J ends were trimmed by 4 bases and 11 bases, with 14 bases remaining between them.

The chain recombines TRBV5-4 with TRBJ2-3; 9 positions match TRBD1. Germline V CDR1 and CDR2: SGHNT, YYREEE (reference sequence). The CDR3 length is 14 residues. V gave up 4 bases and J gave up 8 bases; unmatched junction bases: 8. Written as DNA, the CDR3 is TGTGCCAGCAGCCCCGGACAGGGGAGGGTTACGCAGTATTTT. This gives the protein CASSPGQGRVTQYF.

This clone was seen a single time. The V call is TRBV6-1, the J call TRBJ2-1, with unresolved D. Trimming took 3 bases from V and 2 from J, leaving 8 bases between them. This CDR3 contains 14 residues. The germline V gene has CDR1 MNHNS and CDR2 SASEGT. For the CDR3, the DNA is TGTGCCAGCAGTGACCGGTTCACCTACAATGAGCAGTTCTTC. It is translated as CASSDRFTYNEQFF.

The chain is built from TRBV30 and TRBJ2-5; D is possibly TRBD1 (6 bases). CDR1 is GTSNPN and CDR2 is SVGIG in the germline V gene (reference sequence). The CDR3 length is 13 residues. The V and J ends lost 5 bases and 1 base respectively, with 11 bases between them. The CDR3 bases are TGTGCCTGGGCCCCGGACAGCCAAGAGACCCAGTACTTC. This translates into CAWAPDSQETQYF.

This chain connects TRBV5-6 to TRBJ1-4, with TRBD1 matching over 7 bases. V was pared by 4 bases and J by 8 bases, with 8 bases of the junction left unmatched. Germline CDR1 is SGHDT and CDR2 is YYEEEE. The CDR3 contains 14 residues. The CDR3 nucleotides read TGTGCCAGCAGCGACCGACAGGGATGGGAAAAACTGTTTTTT. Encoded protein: CASSDRQGWEKLFF. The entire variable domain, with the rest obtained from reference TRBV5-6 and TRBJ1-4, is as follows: DAGVTQSPTHLIKTRGQQVTLRCSPKSGHDTVSWYQQALGQGPQFIFQYYEEEERQRGNFPDRFSGHQFPNYSSELNVNALLLGDSALYLCASSDRQGWEKLFFGSGTQLSVL.

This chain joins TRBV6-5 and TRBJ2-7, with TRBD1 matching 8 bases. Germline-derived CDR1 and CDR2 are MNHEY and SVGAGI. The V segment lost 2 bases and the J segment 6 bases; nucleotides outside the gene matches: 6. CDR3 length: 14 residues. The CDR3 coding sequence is TGTGCCAGCAGTTACACGGGACAGGTAGGCGAGCAGTACTTC. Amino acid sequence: CASSYTGQVGEQYF.

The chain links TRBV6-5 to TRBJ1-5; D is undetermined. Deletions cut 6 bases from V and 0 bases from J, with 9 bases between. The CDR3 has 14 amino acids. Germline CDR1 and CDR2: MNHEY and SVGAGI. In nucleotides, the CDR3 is TGTGCCAGCAGAACGGGGTATAGCAATCAGCCCCAGCATTTT. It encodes CASRTGYSNQPQHF.

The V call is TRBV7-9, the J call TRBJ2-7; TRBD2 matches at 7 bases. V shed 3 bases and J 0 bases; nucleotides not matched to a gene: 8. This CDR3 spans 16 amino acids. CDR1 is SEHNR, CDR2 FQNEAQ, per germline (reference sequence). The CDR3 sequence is CASSFLRASGSYEQYF. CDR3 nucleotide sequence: TGTGCCAGCAGCTTCTTAAGGGCTAGCGGCTCCTACGAGCAGTACTTC. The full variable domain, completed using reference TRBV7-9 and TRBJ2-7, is DTGVSQNPRHKITKRGQNVTFRCDPISEHNRLYWYRQTLGQGPEFLTYFQNEAQLEKSRLLSDRFSAERPKGSFSTLEIQRTEQGDSAMYLCASSFLRASGSYEQYFGPGTRLTVT.

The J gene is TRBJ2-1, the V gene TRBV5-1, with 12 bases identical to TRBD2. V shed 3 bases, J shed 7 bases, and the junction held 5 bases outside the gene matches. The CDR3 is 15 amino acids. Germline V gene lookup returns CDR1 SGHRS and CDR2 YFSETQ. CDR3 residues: CASSSSGRARNEQFF. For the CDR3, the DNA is TGCGCCAGCAGCTCTAGCGGGAGGGCGCGGAATGAGCAGTTCTTC.

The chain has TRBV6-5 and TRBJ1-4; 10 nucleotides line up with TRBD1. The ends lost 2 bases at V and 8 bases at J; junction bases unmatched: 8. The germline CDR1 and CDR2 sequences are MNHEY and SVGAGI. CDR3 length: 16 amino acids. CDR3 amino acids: CASSYTPGTGEEKLFF. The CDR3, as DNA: TGTGCCAGCAGTTACACGCCTGGGACAGGGGAGGAAAAACTGTTTTTT.

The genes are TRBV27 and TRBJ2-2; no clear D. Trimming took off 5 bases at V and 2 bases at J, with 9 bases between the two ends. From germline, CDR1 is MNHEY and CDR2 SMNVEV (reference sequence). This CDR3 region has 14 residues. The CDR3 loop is CASSPWANTGELFF. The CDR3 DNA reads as TGTGCCAGCAGTCCATGGGCAAACACCGGGGAGCTGTTTTTT.

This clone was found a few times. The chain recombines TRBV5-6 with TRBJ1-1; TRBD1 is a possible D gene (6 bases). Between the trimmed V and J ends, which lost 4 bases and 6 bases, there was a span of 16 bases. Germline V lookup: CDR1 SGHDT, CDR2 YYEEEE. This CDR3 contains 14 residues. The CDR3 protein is CASSLWTEIPEAFF. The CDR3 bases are TGTGCCAGCAGCCTTTGGACAGAAATCCCTGAAGCTTTCTTT.

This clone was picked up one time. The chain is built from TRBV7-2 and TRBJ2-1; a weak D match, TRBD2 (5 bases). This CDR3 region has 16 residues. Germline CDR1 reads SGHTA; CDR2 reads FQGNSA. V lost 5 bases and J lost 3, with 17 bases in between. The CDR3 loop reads CASSRRFIASYNEQFF. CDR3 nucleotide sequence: TGTGCCAGCAGCCGACGGTTTATAGCGAGCTACAATGAGCAGTTCTTC.

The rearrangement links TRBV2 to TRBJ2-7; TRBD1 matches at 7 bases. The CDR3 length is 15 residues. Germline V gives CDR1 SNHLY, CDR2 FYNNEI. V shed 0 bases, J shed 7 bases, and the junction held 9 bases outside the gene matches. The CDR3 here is CASSEARQGVYEQYF. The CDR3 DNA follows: TGTGCCAGCAGTGAAGCAAGACAGGGAGTTTATGAGCAGTACTTC.

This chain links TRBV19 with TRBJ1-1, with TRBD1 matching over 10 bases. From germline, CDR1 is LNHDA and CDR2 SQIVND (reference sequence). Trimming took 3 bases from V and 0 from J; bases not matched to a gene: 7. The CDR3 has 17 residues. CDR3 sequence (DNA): TGTGCCAGTAGTATTAGAGGGACAGGGGCAATGAACACTGAAGCTTTCTTT. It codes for CASSIRGTGAMNTEAFF.